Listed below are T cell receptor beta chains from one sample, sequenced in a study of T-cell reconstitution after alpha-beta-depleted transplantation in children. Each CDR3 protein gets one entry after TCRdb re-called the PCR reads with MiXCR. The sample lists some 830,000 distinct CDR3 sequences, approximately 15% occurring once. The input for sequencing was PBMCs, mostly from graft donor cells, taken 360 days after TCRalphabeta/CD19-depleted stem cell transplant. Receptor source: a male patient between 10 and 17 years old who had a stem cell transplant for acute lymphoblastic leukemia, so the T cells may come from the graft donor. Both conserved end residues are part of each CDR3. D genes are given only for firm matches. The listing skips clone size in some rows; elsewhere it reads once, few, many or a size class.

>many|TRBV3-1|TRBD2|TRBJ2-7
TGTGCCAGCATGCTGGCGGGAGCCTCCTACGAGCAGTACTTC
CASMLAGASYEQYF
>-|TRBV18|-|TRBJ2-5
TGTGCCAGCTCACCACACCGAGCAGGGCTCCAAGAGACCCAGTACTTC
CASSPHRAGLQETQYF
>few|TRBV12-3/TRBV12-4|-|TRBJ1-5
TGTGCCAGCAGTTTCGCGGGGTTCGGCAATCAGCCCCAGCATTTT
CASSFAGFGNQPQHF
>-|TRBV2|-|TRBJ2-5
TGTGCCAGCAGTACCAGACAGGTTCGATCAGAGACCCAGTACTTC
CASSTRQVRSETQYF
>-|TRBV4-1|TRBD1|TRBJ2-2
TGCGCCAGCAGCCCAACGTTTGGTAGACAGGGGGCCAACGGGGAGCTGTTTTTT
CASSPTFGRQGANGELFF
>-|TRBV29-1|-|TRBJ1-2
TGCAGCGTTGTGACCCCTAACTATGGCTACACCTTC
CSVVTPNYGYTF
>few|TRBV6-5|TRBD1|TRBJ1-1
TGTGCCAGCAGTTCCGGGACAGGGTCTAGGGATGCTTTCTTT
CASSSGTGSRDAFF
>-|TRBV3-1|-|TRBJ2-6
TGTGCCAGCAGCCGGATTACGACGGGGTACTCTGGGGCCAACGTCCTGACTTTC
CASSRITTGYSGANVLTF
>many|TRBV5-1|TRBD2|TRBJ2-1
TGCGCCAGCAGCTTTACTAGCGGGATCAATGAGCAGTTCTTC
CASSFTSGINEQFF
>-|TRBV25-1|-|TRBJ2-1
TGTGCCAGCAGTCGAATTGTCTACAATGAGCAGTTCTTC
CASSRIVYNEQFF
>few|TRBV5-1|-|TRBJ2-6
TGCGCCAGCAGCTTCCTGTCACATTCTGGGGCCAACGTCCTGACTTTC
CASSFLSHSGANVLTF
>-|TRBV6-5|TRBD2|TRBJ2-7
TGTGCCAGCAGTTCACTGGCTAGCGGATACGAGCAGTACTTC
CASSSLASGYEQYF
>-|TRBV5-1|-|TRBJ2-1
TGCGCCAGCAGCTTGGAGAGCCGCCTCAGGAACAATGAGCAGTTCTTC
CASSLESRLRNNEQFF
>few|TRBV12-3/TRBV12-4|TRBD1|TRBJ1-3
TGTGCCAGCAGTTTGGGTCGACAGGGAGGGGGAAGAGGAAACACCATATATTTT
CASSLGRQGGGRGNTIYF
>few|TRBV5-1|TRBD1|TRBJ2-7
TGCGCCAGCAGCCGGGACAGCCACTCCTACGAGCAGTACTTC
CASSRDSHSYEQYF
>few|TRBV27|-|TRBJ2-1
TGTGCCAGCAGTTTATTGGCAGGGCCCTACAATGAGCAGTTCTTC
CASSLLAGPYNEQFF
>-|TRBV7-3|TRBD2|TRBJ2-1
TGTGCCAGCAGCCGACGGGACTATGGCTACAATGAGCAGTTCTTC
CASSRRDYGYNEQFF
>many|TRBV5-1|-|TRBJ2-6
TGCGCCAGCAGCTTGAGGGATGGAACTGGGGCCAACGTCCTGACTTTC
CASSLRDGTGANVLTF
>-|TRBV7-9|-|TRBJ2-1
TGTGCCAGCAGGAGGAGGTTGGGCACCTTATACAATGAGCAGTTCTTC
CASRRRLGTLYNEQFF
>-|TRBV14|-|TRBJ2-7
TGTGCCAGCAGCCAAGATCGGGGTCGGGAGCAGTACTTC
CASSQDRGREQYF
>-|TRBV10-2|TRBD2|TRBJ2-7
TGCGCCAGCTGCAGCGGGACTAGCGGGAGGGTCGAGCAGTACTTC
CASCSGTSGRVEQYF
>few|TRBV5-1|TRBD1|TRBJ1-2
TGCGCCAGCAGCTTGAGCACAGGGGATTGGGGCTACACCTTC
CASSLSTGDWGYTF
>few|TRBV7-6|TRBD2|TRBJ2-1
TGTGCCAGCAGCTCCCTAGGGAGCGGGGGGAATGAGCAGTTCTTC
CASSSLGSGGNEQFF
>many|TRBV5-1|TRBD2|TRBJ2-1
TGTGCCAGCAGCCGGACTAGCGGCTACAATGAGCAGTTCTTC
CASSRTSGYNEQFF
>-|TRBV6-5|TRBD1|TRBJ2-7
TGTGCCAGCAGTTACCGCCCGGACAGGGGGAAATCCTACGAGCAGTACTTC
CASSYRPDRGKSYEQYF
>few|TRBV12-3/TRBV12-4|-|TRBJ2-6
TGTGCCAGCAGTTCCTCCCAACAGGCAGCCGGGGCCAACGTCCTGACTTTC
CASSSSQQAAGANVLTF
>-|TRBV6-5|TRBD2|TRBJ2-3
TGTGCCAGCAGTTACTCGAATAGCGGGATGGGGCAGTATTTT
CASSYSNSGMGQYF
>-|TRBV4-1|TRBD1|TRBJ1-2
TGCGCCAGCAGCCAAGAAAGGGGGCCGACCGATGGCTACACCTTC
CASSQERGPTDGYTF
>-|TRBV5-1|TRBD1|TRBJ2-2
TGCGCCAGCAGCTCCCTAGGACAGGGCCGACCGTCCATGGGGGAGCTGTTTTTT
CASSSLGQGRPSMGELFF
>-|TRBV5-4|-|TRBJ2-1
TGTGCCAGCAGCTCATACTATTCCTACAATGAGCAGTTCTTC
CASSSYYSYNEQFF
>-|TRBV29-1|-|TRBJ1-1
TGCAGCGCCGGGGGTTTCACTGAAGCTTTCTTT
CSAGGFTEAFF
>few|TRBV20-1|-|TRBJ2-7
TGCAGTGCTAGAGATCTCTGGGACCTCCCCTACGAGCAGTACTTC
CSARDLWDLPYEQYF
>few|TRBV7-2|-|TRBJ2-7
TGTGCCAGCAGCAGCCGGTTTGACAATATCGGCTACGAGCAGTACTTC
CASSSRFDNIGYEQYF
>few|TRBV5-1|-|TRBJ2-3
TGCGCCAGCAGCTTGATCCTTCGGTTAACAGGGAATCCGCTCACAGATACGCAGTATTTT
CASSLILRLTGNPLTDTQYF
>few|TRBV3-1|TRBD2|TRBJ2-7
TGTGCCAGCAGCCGCCAACCGGGACTAGCGGGAGGGCCTCATTACGAGCAGTACTTC
CASSRQPGLAGGPHYEQYF
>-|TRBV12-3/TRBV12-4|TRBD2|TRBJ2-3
TGTGCCAGCAGCCCGGGGGGGGGTACGCAGTATTTT
CASSPGGGTQYF
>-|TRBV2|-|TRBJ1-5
TGTGCCAGCAGTGAAATGCGTTATAGCAATCAGCCCCAGCATTTT
CASSEMRYSNQPQHF
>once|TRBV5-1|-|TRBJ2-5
TGCGCCAGCAGCACTGGGGACCTCACGGGGGAGACCCAGTACTTC
CASSTGDLTGETQYF
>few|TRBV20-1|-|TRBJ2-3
TGCAGCCTTACCTCCGGGACCAAGCAGTATTTT
CSLTSGTKQYF
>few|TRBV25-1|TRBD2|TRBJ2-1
TGTGCCAGCAGTGAGTGGAAGCGGGAGAACTCCTACAATGAGCAGTTCTTC
CASSEWKRENSYNEQFF
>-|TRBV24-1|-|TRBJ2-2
TGTGCCACCAGTGACCCGGGACAAGGGAAAGCCGGGGAGCTGTTTTTT
CATSDPGQGKAGELFF
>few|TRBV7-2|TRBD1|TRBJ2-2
TGTGCCAGCAGAGACACAGGGGGAACGGGTAACGGAGGATATAACACCGGGGAGCTGTTTTTT
CASRDTGGTGNGGYNTGELFF
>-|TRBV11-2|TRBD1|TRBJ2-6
TGTGCCAGCAGCTTCGGGACAGGGGCTACCTCTGGGGCCAACGTCCTGACTTTC
CASSFGTGATSGANVLTF
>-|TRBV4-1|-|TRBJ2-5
TGCGCCAGCAGCCAAGAATTGAGGGGAGGCGAGACCCAGTACTTC
CASSQELRGGETQYF
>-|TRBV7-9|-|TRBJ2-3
TGTGCCAGCAGCTTTGTCTCGGGGGCAGATACGCAGTATTTT
CASSFVSGADTQYF
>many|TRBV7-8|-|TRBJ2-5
TGTGCCAGCAGTTTACGGGTCCAAGAGACCCAGTACTTC
CASSLRVQETQYF
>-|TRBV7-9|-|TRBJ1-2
TGTGCCAGCAGCCCCCTCCAACAGGGAACAACAAACTATGGCTACACCTTC
CASSPLQQGTTNYGYTF
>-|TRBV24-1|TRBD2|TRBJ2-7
TGTGCCACCAGCGATAGACTAGCGGGAAGGAACGAGCAGTACTTC
CATSDRLAGRNEQYF
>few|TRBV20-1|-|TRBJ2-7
TGCAGTGCTCTTTACATCCGCACGACCTACGAGCAGTACTTC
CSALYIRTTYEQYF
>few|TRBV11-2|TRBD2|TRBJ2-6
TGTGCCAGCAGCTCGAGGACTAGCGGAATGTCCTGGGCCAACGTCCTGACTTTC
CASSSRTSGMSWANVLTF
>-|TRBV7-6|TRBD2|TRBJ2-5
TGTGCCAGCAGCTTAGCAGGACTAGCGGGTGGAGAGACCCAGTACTTC
CASSLAGLAGGETQYF
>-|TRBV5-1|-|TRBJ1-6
TGCGCCAGCAGCTTGGACGAGGCGGATAATTCACCCCTCCACTTT
CASSLDEADNSPLHF
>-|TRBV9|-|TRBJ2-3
TGTGCCAGCAGCGTAGGCCGGGGGAAGTCCACAGATACGCAGTATTTT
CASSVGRGKSTDTQYF
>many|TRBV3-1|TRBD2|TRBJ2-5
TGTGCCAGCAGCCCCCGGACTAGCGGGAGAGCAGAGACCCAGTACTTC
CASSPRTSGRAETQYF